A selection of T cell receptor beta chains follows, all from one sample in a study of cytomegalovirus exposure and HLA in healthy donors. Only in-frame clones appear in the TCRdb table, and some are missing; sequencing was by immunoSEQ multiplex PCR. The sample contains some 120,000 clones, roughly three quarters of which appear only once. Sequenced material: PBMCs. These TCRs come from a woman under 40 in good health and CMV-seronegative. CDR3s include the opening cysteine and the closing phenylalanine or tryptophan. Each record gives: CDR3 DNA, CDR3 protein, CDR3 length, V gene, J gene, D gene, clone size. A D gene is named only where the DNA matches it firmly. Rows give clone size only sometimes, using once, few, many, or a class for an expanded clone.

TGCGCCAGCAGCCAAGTGGGACTAGGGGCAGATACGCAGTATTTT	CASSQVGLGADTQYF	15	TRBV4-1	TRBJ2-3	TRBD2	.
TGTGCCAGCAGCCGACAGGCTTACAATGAGCAGTTCTTC	CASSRQAYNEQFF	13	TRBV14	TRBJ2-1	.	.
TGCGCCAGCAGCCTCGGCTTTGGCGGTAGCTCTGGAAACACCATATATTTT	CASSLGFGGSSGNTIYF	17	TRBV5-1	TRBJ1-3	.	.
TGTGCCTGGAGTGTATCCACTAGCGGATCCTACGAGCAGTACTTC	CAWSVSTSGSYEQYF	15	TRBV30	TRBJ2-7	TRBD2	few
TGTGCCAGCAGTTACAAGGGGGGGAATTATGGCTACACCTTC	CASSYKGGNYGYTF	14	TRBV6-5	TRBJ1-2	.	.
TGTGCCTGGAGTTTCGGGACAGGCGCCCTCCACTTT	CAWSFGTGALHF	12	TRBV30	TRBJ1-6	TRBD1	.
TGTGCCACCAGCGCTTACAGGGAACGCCTCCACTTT	CATSAYRERLHF	12	TRBV15	TRBJ1-6	.	.
TGTGCCAGCAGACCAATATCTAGCGGGAGGAGGGAGACCCAGTACTTC	CASRPISSGRRETQYF	16	TRBV27	TRBJ2-5	TRBD2	.
TGTGCCAGCAGCGCCGACAGGGGCTCTGGAAACACCATATATTTT	CASSADRGSGNTIYF	15	TRBV9	TRBJ1-3	TRBD1	.
TGCAGCGTTGGCGTCAGGGTCAATCAGCCCCAGCATTTT	CSVGVRVNQPQHF	13	TRBV29-1	TRBJ1-5	.	.
TGTGCCAGCAGTAGCGACGGATACAATCAGCCCCAGCATTTT	CASSSDGYNQPQHF	14	TRBV6-6	TRBJ1-5	.	.